Following are 27 T cell receptor beta chains from one sample sequenced in a study of beta chain features in type 1 diabetes. TCRB transcripts that were expressed got sequenced, as all of the isolated RNA had been reverse transcribed. Libraries were prepared by immunoSEQ multiplex PCR; TCRdb keeps only in-frame clonotypes and omits some of them. The sample includes 350,000 to 450,000 clones, approximately 15% seen only once; the top ten take approximately 0.019%. The sequencing sample was made of naive CD4+ T cells from blood. These receptors came from a woman aged 18-30 years in good health.

This chain connects TRBV30 to TRBJ2-3, with D possibly matching TRBD2 (6 bases). The CDR3 runs to 15 residues. Trimming cost V 0 bases and J 1 base, with 11 bases left between them. Germline CDR1 GTSNPN, CDR2 SVGIG (reference sequence). The CDR3: CAWSVQQRGTDTQYF. The CDR3 nucleotides read TGTGCCTGGAGTGTACAGCAGCGGGGCACAGATACGCAGTATTTT.

The chain recombines TRBV7-6 with TRBJ2-2; D is perhaps TRBD2 (5 bases). This CDR3 comprises 14 residues. Trimming removed 8 bases at V and 1 base at J, with 11 bases between. Germline lookup yields CDR1 SGHVS and CDR2 FNYEAQ. The CDR3, as DNA: TGTGCCAGCCGAGGGTGGCGGAACACCGGGGAGCTGTTTTTT. This gives the protein CASRGWRNTGELFF.

The V gene is TRBV5-4, the J gene TRBJ2-5; no reliable D call. V lost 2 bases, J lost 3 bases, and 11 bases lay in between. CDR1 SGHNT and CDR2 YYREEE come from the germline V gene (reference sequence). There are 14 residues in the CDR3. CDR3 DNA: TGTGCCAGCAGCTTTAGACTGAGGAAAGAGACCCAGTACTTC. Translation gives CASSFRLRKETQYF.

The chain has TRBV6-5 and TRBJ2-7; D possibly corresponds to TRBD2 (6 bases). The ends were cut back, 5 bases at V and 5 bases at J, with 19 bases in the middle. This CDR3 has 15 residues. Germline CDR1 MNHEY, CDR2 SVGAGI. The CDR3 loop is CASSRGVWGDHEQYF. DNA for the CDR3: TGTGCCAGCAGTCGGGGTGTATGGGGGGATCACGAGCAGTACTTC.

The sample holds a few counts of this clone. The rearrangement uses TRBV4-1 and TRBJ2-6, with TRBD2 identical over 12 bases. The germline V gene encodes CDR1 MGHRA and CDR2 YSYEKL. The CDR3 has 20 amino acids. V dropped 3 bases and J dropped 0; count of bases not matched to a gene: 9. CDR3 in amino acids: CASSHDKGLAGPSGANVLTF. In DNA, the CDR3 is TGCGCCAGCAGCCACGACAAAGGACTAGCGGGACCCTCTGGGGCCAACGTCCTGACTTTC.

The CDR3 here is CASSARQGLEGYTF. CDR3 in DNA: TGTGCCAGCAGCGCCCGACAGGGGTTGGAGGGCTACACCTTC. The J gene is TRBJ1-2, the V gene TRBV11-2; 8 nucleotides line up with TRBD1. Per germline, CDR1 SGHAT and CDR2 FQNNGV. The CDR3 is 14 residues long. V lost 5 bases to trimming and J lost 8 bases; unmatched junction nucleotides: 10. Full variable domain (remainder filled in from reference TRBV11-2 and TRBJ1-2): EAGVAQSPRYKIIEKRQSVAFWCNPISGHATLYWYQQILGQGPKLLIQFQNNGVVDDSQLPKDRFSAERLKGVDSTLKIQPAKLEDSAVYLCASSARQGLEGYTFGSGTRLTVV.

A few counts support this clone. The chain combines TRBV18 with TRBJ1-5; TRBD1 might be the D (6 bases). V lost 3 bases and J 7 bases, leaving 16 bases between the germline ends. The CDR3 totals 15 residues. CDR1 and CDR2 (germline): KGHSH, LQKENI. CDR3 nucleotide sequence: TGTGCCAGCTCACCGCTCGGGACATCCCTACAGCCCCAGCATTTT. Translated, it gives CASSPLGTSLQPQHF. Drawing the rest from reference TRBV18 and TRBJ1-5, the complete variable domain is NAGVMQNPRHLVRRRGQEARLRCSPMKGHSHVYWYRQLPEEGLKFMVYLQKENIIDESGMPKERFSAEFPKEGPSILRIQQVVRGDSAAYFCASSPLGTSLQPQHFGDGTRLSIL.

This sequence joins TRBV30 and TRBJ2-1; 8 bases match TRBD2. V trimming: 1 base; J trimming: 7 bases; junction bases outside the gene matches: 6. CDR1 is GTSNPN, CDR2 SVGIG, per germline (reference sequence). This CDR3 has 14 residues. The CDR3 nucleotides read TGTGCCTGGAGTGGAGCAAGCGGGAGTAATGAGCAGTTCTTC. Translation gives CAWSGASGSNEQFF.

This chain connects TRBV29-1 to TRBJ2-7, with D perhaps matching TRBD1 (6 bases). CDR1 and CDR2 from the germline V gene are SQVTM and ANQGSEA. The CDR3 runs to 14 residues. Trimming left V 6 bases short and J 4 bases short, with 19 bases between. The CDR3 DNA reads TGCAGCGTACTGGACAGAAGGGGGTCTTACGAGCAGTACTTC. Translated, it gives CSVLDRRGSYEQYF.

This sequence joins TRBV7-2 and TRBJ1-2; D possibly corresponds to TRBD1 (6 bases). CDR3 length: 13 residues. Between the trimmed V and J ends, which lost 5 bases and 6 bases, there was a span of 13 bases. The germline CDR1 and CDR2 sequences are SGHTA and FQGNSA. This chain's CDR3 is CASSLDRPDGYTF. The CDR3 region has the DNA TGTGCCAGCAGCCTCGACAGGCCTGATGGCTACACCTTC.

The chain couples TRBV5-1 to TRBJ1-2, with 8 nucleotides matching TRBD1. The CDR3 length is 13 residues. Germline CDR1 SGHRS, CDR2 YFSETQ. V lost 6 bases and J lost 4; bases outside the gene matches: 5. The CDR3 loop reads CASTNDRGYGYTF. Here the CDR3 DNA reads TGCGCCAGCACCAACGACAGGGGCTATGGCTACACCTTC.

This clone was picked up a small number of times. The J gene is TRBJ1-1, the V gene TRBV19; 8 bases are shared with TRBD1. The V segment lost 5 bases and the J segment 1 base; nucleotides outside the gene matches: 3. The CDR3 spans 14 residues. Germline-derived CDR1 and CDR2 are LNHDA and SQIVND (reference sequence). CDR3 protein: CASSFRGPNTEAFF. In DNA, the CDR3 is TGTGCCAGTAGTTTCAGGGGGCCGAACACTGAAGCTTTCTTT.

The chain couples TRBV7-3 to TRBJ2-7; the match to TRBD2 covers 7 bases. V was pared by 2 bases and J by 6 bases, with 4 bases of the junction left unmatched. Germline V gene sequence: CDR1 SGHTA, CDR2 FQGTGA. CDR3 length: 13 amino acids. The CDR3 coding sequence is TGTGCCAGCAGCTTAGTTTCGGGAGGCGAGCAGTACTTC. Its protein is CASSLVSGGEQYF.

This clone was detected a few times. This chain connects TRBV7-6 to TRBJ1-1; D remains ambiguous. Germline assignment: CDR1 SGHVS and CDR2 FNYEAQ. Deletions cut 2 bases from V and 2 bases from J, with 9 bases between. This CDR3 is built from 14 residues. DNA for the CDR3: TGTGCCAGCAGCTTAACTGCGAGAAACACTGAAGCTTTCTTT. Protein sequence: CASSLTARNTEAFF.

This sequence joins TRBV2 and TRBJ1-1; TRBD1 might be the D (6 bases). Trimming pared 11 bases from V and 0 bases from J, leaving 13 bases between. CDR3 length equals 13 residues. The V gene's germline CDR1 is SNHLY and CDR2 FYNNEI. The CDR3 DNA is TGTGCCGGGGCTAACAGGGTGAACACTGAAGCTTTCTTT. This encodes CAGANRVNTEAFF. The entire variable domain, with the rest obtained from reference TRBV2 and TRBJ1-1, is as follows: EPEVTQTPSHQVTQMGQEVILRCVPISNHLYFYWYRQILGQKVEFLVSFYNNEISEKSEIFDDQFSVERPDGSNFTLKIRSTKLEDSAMYFCAGANRVNTEAFFGQGTRLTVV.

The chain carries TRBV5-1 and TRBJ2-1; 8 nucleotides agree with TRBD2. The CDR3 extends over 14 amino acids. The junction had 4 bases not matched to a gene; V was cut back by 0 bases and J by 8 bases. CDR1 is SGHRS and CDR2 is YFSETQ in the germline V gene. The DNA for the CDR3 is TGCGCCAGCAGCTTGGGTCCGACTAGCGATGAGCAGTTCTTC. Its translation: CASSLGPTSDEQFF.

This chain joins TRBV27 and TRBJ2-5, with 9 bases that match TRBD2. The ends lost 11 bases at V and 0 bases at J; junction bases unmatched: 10. The CDR3 spans 15 residues. Germline assignment: CDR1 MNHEY and CDR2 SMNVEV (reference sequence). CDR3 sequence: CASGGRGGYQETQYF. The CDR3 DNA reads TGTGCCTCCGGTGGGCGGGGGGGGTACCAAGAGACCCAGTACTTC.

The rearrangement uses TRBV11-2 and TRBJ1-1, with TRBD1 matching over 8 bases. Germline V lookup: CDR1 SGHAT, CDR2 FQNNGV. CDR3 length: 12 residues. The ends lost 5 bases at V and 11 bases at J; junction bases unmatched: 7. In nucleotides, the CDR3 is TGTGCCAGCAGCACCCAGGGGGCTGGGGCTTTCTTT. Its translation: CASSTQGAGAFF.

The sample holds a few counts of this clone. Other nucleotide sequences in the sample specify the same CDR3. The V and J genes are TRBV5-1 and TRBJ1-5; TRBD1 matches 7 bases. Germline CDR1 and CDR2: SGHRS and YFSETQ. This CDR3 is built from 13 residues. After removal of 0 bases from V and 6 bases from J, the junction contained 0 bases not matched to a gene. This CDR3 is CASSLEGAQPQHF. DNA of the CDR3: TGCGCCAGCAGCTTGGAGGGGGCTCAGCCCCAGCATTTT.

The chain is built from TRBV7-9 and TRBJ2-3; 11 bases map to TRBD2. Germline CDR1 reads SEHNR; CDR2 reads FQNEAQ (reference sequence). This CDR3 is built from 14 residues. V lost 5 bases to trimming and J lost 5 bases; unmatched junction nucleotides: 3. The CDR3 DNA is TGTGCCAGCAGCAAAACTAGCGGGAGAGATACGCAGTATTTT. This sequence encodes CASSKTSGRDTQYF. The whole variable domain, remainder taken from reference TRBV7-9 and TRBJ2-3, is DTGVSQNPRHKITKRGQNVTFRCDPISEHNRLYWYRQTLGQGPEFLTYFQNEAQLEKSRLLSDRFSAERPKGSFSTLEIQRTEQGDSAMYLCASSKTSGRDTQYFGPGTRLTVL.

This clone was counted between two and nine times. The V gene is TRBV28, the J gene TRBJ2-7; the D gene is possibly TRBD1 (6 bases). This CDR3 region has 13 residues. With 6 bases removed from V and 1 base from J, the gap between germline ends came to 10 bases. CDR1 is MDHEN and CDR2 is SYDVKM in the germline V gene. The CDR3 nucleotides read TGTGCCAGCAGGAGTGGACAGTCCTACGAGCAGTACTTC. As protein: CASRSGQSYEQYF.

V gene TRBV5-4 combines with J gene TRBJ1-3; D gene ambiguous. Germline V gene lookup returns CDR1 SGHNT and CDR2 YYREEE (reference sequence). Trimming stripped 6 bases from V and 1 base from J, with 11 bases between. This CDR3 contains 14 residues. The CDR3 sequence: CASTPRDSGNTIYF. CDR3 DNA: TGTGCCAGCACCCCGAGGGATTCTGGAAACACCATATATTTT.

This chain uses TRBV4-2 with TRBJ2-7, with 7 bases matching TRBD2. Germline V CDR1 and CDR2: LGHNA, YNFKEQ. CDR3 size: 17 residues. After removal of 4 bases from V and 3 bases from J, the junction contained 15 bases not matched to a gene. The CDR3, as DNA: TGTGCCAGCAGCCCATCCCTCGGCGGGAGTCGTAGCTACGAGCAGTACTTC. The encoded protein is CASSPSLGGSRSYEQYF.

This chain uses TRBV30 with TRBJ2-7; 7 bases map to TRBD2. The CDR3 consists of 15 residues. The ends lost 0 bases at V and 0 bases at J; junction bases unmatched: 5. Looked up from germline, CDR1 is GTSNPN and CDR2 is SVGIG (reference sequence). CDR3 bases: TGTGCCTGGAGTGTAGTGGGGGGGAGCTCCTACGAGCAGTACTTC. It specifies CAWSVVGGSSYEQYF.

The sample holds a few counts of this clone. This rearrangement joins TRBV15 to TRBJ2-7; TRBD1 is a possible D gene (6 bases). V lost 1 base, J lost 2 bases, and 12 bases lay in between. The CDR3 runs to 15 residues. From germline, CDR1 is LNHNV and CDR2 YYDKDF (reference sequence). The DNA for the CDR3 is TGTGCCACCAGCAGAGCGAACAACAGGGCCTACGAGCAGTACTTC. Protein sequence: CATSRANNRAYEQYF.

This clone was seen a few times. CDR3 in amino acids: CASNDRDSGNTIYF. The CDR3 DNA follows: TGTGCCAGCAACGACAGGGACTCTGGAAACACCATATATTTT. V and J are TRBV9 and TRBJ1-3; 7 bases are shared with TRBD1. Germline CDR1 is SGDLS and CDR2 is YYNGEE. The CDR3 loop spans 14 amino acids. The junction had 3 bases not matched to a gene; V was cut back by 6 bases and J by 0 bases.

V usage is TRBV7-2 and J usage is TRBJ2-1; D ambiguous. V lost 4 bases and J lost 3, with 10 bases in between. The CDR3 has 14 residues. Per germline, CDR1 SGHTA and CDR2 FQGNSA. The CDR3 DNA follows: TGTGCCAGCAGCTCCGGCGGAGTCTACAATGAGCAGTTCTTC. Its protein is CASSSGGVYNEQFF.